Below, 19 T cell receptor beta chains from the same sample are listed, as sequenced in a study of identical twins. Using its own MiXCR run on the 5' RACE reads, TCRdb lists one record per CDR3 protein. The sample has around 670,000 distinct CDR3 sequences; approximately 6.1% are singletons. The sequenced material came from naive T cells sorted from blood. All receptors derive from a man aged 18-30 years in good health.

A few counts support this clonotype. The chain employs TRBV29-1 and TRBJ2-7, with D tentatively TRBD1 or TRBD2 (5 bases each). V was cut by 6 bases and J by 0 bases, with 9 bases left in between. Germline V gene sequence: CDR1 SQVTM, CDR2 ANQGSEA. The CDR3 length is 12 residues. The CDR3 loop is CSVLGDSYEQYV. CDR3 nucleotides: TGCAGCGTCCTGGGGGACTCCTACGAGCAGTACGTC.

This chain uses TRBV15 with TRBJ2-1, with D maybe TRBD2 (5 bases). CDR3 length equals 17 residues. Between the trimmed V and J ends, which lost 0 bases and 8 bases, there was a span of 20 bases. Germline loops: CDR1 LNHNV, CDR2 YYDKDF (reference sequence). CDR3 sequence (DNA): TGTGCCACCAGCAGAGAGCTCGTGAGGGCCCAGGACCATGAGCAGTTCTTC. Its translation is CATSRELVRAQDHEQFF.

The J gene is TRBJ1-6, the V gene TRBV20-1, with D tentatively TRBD1 (6 bases). Germline values: CDR1 DFQATT, CDR2 SNEGSKA (reference sequence). Trimming took off 0 bases at V and 6 bases at J, with 12 bases between the two ends. The CDR3 loop spans 15 amino acids. CDR3 DNA sequence: TGCAGTGCTAGAGATCGGAACAGGGTTAATTCACCCCTCCACTTT. Translating it yields CSARDRNRVNSPLHF.

This clonotype was counted ten times or more. This chain connects TRBV12-3 or TRBV12-4 to TRBJ2-2, with D tentatively TRBD1 or TRBD2 (5 bases each). Trimming took off 5 bases at V and 6 bases at J, with 10 bases between the two ends. CDR3 length: 13 residues. The CDR3 DNA follows: TGTGCCAGCAGTCCTGAGGGGCCCGGGGAGCTGTTTTTT. Protein product: CASSPEGPGELFF.

This clonotype was found a few times. The DNA of the CDR3 is TGTGCCTGGGGGCTAGAAAACATTCAGTACTTC. Protein product: CAWGLENIQYF. The rearrangement joins TRBV30 to TRBJ2-4; D not resolved. From germline, CDR1 is GTSNPN and CDR2 SVGIG (reference sequence). Trimming took off 5 bases at V and 5 bases at J, with 7 bases between the two ends. The CDR3 runs to 11 residues. The full variable domain, with the rest looked up from reference TRBV30 and TRBJ2-4, is SQTIHQWPATLVQPVGSPLSLECTVEGTSNPNLYWYRQAAGRGLQLLFYSVGIGQISSEVPQNLSASRPQDRQFILSSKKLLLSDSGFYLCAWGLENIQYFGAGTRLSVL.

This clonotype was counted only a few times. The rearrangement links TRBV12-3 or TRBV12-4 to TRBJ1-3; 9 bases fit TRBD1. The ends lost 7 bases at V and 4 bases at J; junction bases unmatched: 8. This CDR3 has 15 amino acids. The CDR3 protein is CASTQGQGNGNTIYF. The CDR3 DNA reads TGTGCCAGCACCCAAGGACAGGGGAACGGAAACACCATATATTTT.

CDR3 sequence (DNA): TGTGCCTGGAGTGTGTTGGCGAGGGGTCAGCCCCAGCATTTT. It encodes CAWSVLARGQPQHF. The gene calls are TRBV30 and TRBJ1-5; possibly TRBD1 for D (5 bases). The CDR3 has 14 amino acids. The germline V gene has CDR1 GTSNPN and CDR2 SVGIG (reference sequence). V was clipped by 0 bases and J by 6 bases, with 12 bases between them.

This clonotype was seen at least ten times. V usage is TRBV21-1 and J usage is TRBJ2-7; the DNA was not compared with TRBD1, the D call given in the table. TRBV21-1 is annotated as a pseudogene. The CDR3 covers 15 residues. In DNA, the CDR3 is TGTGCCAGCAGCGAACCGGGACAGGGGGACTACGAGCAGTACGTC. Amino acids: CASSEPGQGDYEQYV.

CDR3 region: CTSSQSREKEEETQYF. The CDR3, as DNA: TGCACCAGCAGCCAGTCCCGGGAGAAGGAGGAAGAGACCCAGTACTTC. The V and J genes are TRBV1 and TRBJ2-5; the table's D gene call, TRBD1, was not cross checked with the DNA. TRBV1 represents a pseudogene. CDR3 length equals 16 residues.

The chain couples TRBV6-1 to TRBJ1-2; TRBD1 is a possible D gene (6 bases). CDR1 and CDR2 (germline): MNHNS, SASEGT. CDR3 length: 17 residues. V lost 2 bases and J lost 6, with 22 bases in between. CDR3 DNA sequence: TGTGCCAGCAGTGAATTGGCGGGGAGTGGGGGGGCGGATGGCTACACCTTC. Amino acid sequence: CASSELAGSGGADGYTF.

This clonotype was detected many times. This chain links TRBV12-3 or TRBV12-4 with TRBJ1-4; TRBD1 is a possible D gene (6 bases). CDR3 length equals 17 residues. V lost 2 bases, J lost 7 bases, and 20 bases lay in between. CDR3 in amino acids: CASSLIGQTGRREKLFF. The CDR3 DNA reads TGTGCCAGCAGTTTAATCGGACAGACGGGGAGGCGTGAAAAACTGTTTTTT.

The chain couples TRBV5-1 to TRBJ2-5, with 8 bases identical to TRBD1. Trimming cost V 0 bases and J 1 base; bases outside gene matches: 5. Germline V gene data show CDR1 as SGHRS and CDR2 as YFSETQ. The CDR3 spans 16 residues. As DNA, the CDR3 is TGCGCCAGCAGCTTGGGGCCGACAGGGGCCCAAGAGACCCAGTACTTC. Translation gives CASSLGPTGAQETQYF.

This clonotype has just a few counts. Written as DNA, the CDR3 is TGTGCCAGCAGTTACTACTCCGGGGGGAGGTACACTGAAGCTTTCTTT. Translating gives CASSYYSGGRYTEAFF. The rearrangement joins TRBV6-2 or TRBV6-3 to TRBJ1-1; D perhaps matches TRBD1 (5 bases). Germline CDR1 reads MNHEY; CDR2 reads SVGEGT. Trimming cost V 1 base and J 3 bases, with 15 bases left between them. The CDR3 contains 16 residues.

This chain connects TRBV24-1 to TRBJ2-1; D may be TRBD1 (6 bases). The V gene's germline CDR1 is KGHDR and CDR2 SFDVKD. The V and J ends lost 3 bases and 3 bases respectively, with 8 bases between them. This CDR3 contains 14 residues. The chain's CDR3 is CATSDGTYYNEQFF. The CDR3 DNA reads TGTGCCACCAGTGATGGGACATACTACAATGAGCAGTTCTTC.

In its sample, this clonotype was seen a few times. CDR3 nucleotide sequence: TGCGCCAGCAGCCCGGGACAGTCTACCGAAGCTTTCTTT. Translating gives CASSPGQSTEAFF. The genes are TRBV5-1 and TRBJ1-1, with 7 nucleotides matching TRBD1. The CDR3 totals 13 residues. Losses at the gene ends were 4 bases for V and 8 bases for J; bases not matched to a gene: 8. Germline CDR1 is SGHRS and CDR2 is YFSETQ.

This clonotype was counted ten times or more. V is TRBV28 and J is TRBJ2-1; 10 positions match TRBD2. Trimming took 1 base from V and 5 from J; bases not matched to a gene: 11. The CDR3 extends over 18 amino acids. Germline V gene data show CDR1 as MDHEN and CDR2 as SYDVKM. CDR3 coding DNA: TGTGCCAGCAGTTTATTCCCCCTTCGGACTAGCGGTGACAATGAGCAGTTCTTC. Amino acids: CASSLFPLRTSGDNEQFF.

In its sample, this clonotype was seen many times. The V gene is TRBV5-1, the J gene TRBJ2-3, with 7 bases fitting TRBD2. CDR1 is SGHRS and CDR2 is YFSETQ in the germline V gene. The V gene end was trimmed by 2 bases and the J gene end by 2 bases; junction bases not matched to a gene: 8. This CDR3 has 16 residues. The CDR3 DNA follows: TGCGCCAGCAGCTTTATCCCTAGCGGCCACACAGATACGCAGTATTTT. The encoded protein is CASSFIPSGHTDTQYF.

The J gene is TRBJ2-3, the V gene TRBV5-1; TRBD2 agrees at 15 bases. V dropped 0 bases and J dropped 1; count of bases not matched to a gene: 9. The length of the CDR3 is 20 residues. Germline V gene data show CDR1 as SGHRS and CDR2 as YFSETQ. CDR3 in amino acids: CASSLAPGLAGGWGTDTQYF. The CDR3, as DNA: TGCGCCAGCAGCTTGGCTCCGGGACTAGCGGGAGGATGGGGCACAGATACGCAGTATTTT. Based on the CDR3 plus reference TRBV5-1 and TRBJ2-3, the full variable domain is KAGVTQTPRYLIKTRGQQVTLSCSPISGHRSVSWYQQTPGQGLQFLFEYFSETQRNKGNFPGRFSGRQFSNSRSEMNVSTLELGDSALYLCASSLAPGLAGGWGTDTQYFGPGTRLTVL.

This clonotype was recorded a few times. V gene TRBV20-1 combines with J gene TRBJ2-3, with D possibly matching TRBD2 (5 bases). The CDR3 length is 14 residues. Germline V lookup: CDR1 DFQATT, CDR2 SNEGSKA (reference sequence). V was shortened by 6 bases and J by 0 bases, with 13 bases between the two germline ends. The CDR3 DNA reads as TGCAGTGCCATCAGCGGAGTCAGCACAGATACGCAGTATTTT. Residues: CSAISGVSTDTQYF.